In this sample, the clone carrying this TCR beta chain turned up many times. The antigen is undetermined. Using unique molecular identifiers, the investigators prepared the TCRbeta library. TCRdb re-derived calls from the PCR reads in MiXCR, one entry per CDR3 protein. This sample has 780,000 or so distinct CDR3 sequences, with about 15% found just once. This sample was taken from a study of T-cell reconstitution after alpha-beta-depleted transplantation in children. Regarding the study as a whole: One year after transplant, T-cell counts and diversity came mostly from newly produced T cells.

The V segment lost 5 bases and the J segment 5 bases; nucleotides outside the gene matches: 7. Germline lookup yields CDR1 MNHEY and CDR2 SVGAGI. The CDR3 has 15 amino acids. The rearrangement uses TRBV6-5 and TRBJ2-1, with 9 bases that match TRBD1. Material: PBMCs, mostly from graft donor cells, obtained 360 days after TCRalphabeta/CD19-depleted stem cell transplant. The receptor was isolated from a male patient between 5 and 17 years old who had a stem cell transplant for acute lymphoblastic leukemia, so the T cells may come from the graft donor. This chain's CDR3 is CASSHDRDRDNEQFF. DNA of the CDR3: TGTGCCAGCAGTCACGACCGGGACAGGGACAATGAGCAGTTCTTC.